This T cell receptor (beta chain) was retrieved from a study of cytomegalovirus exposure and HLA in healthy donors. Study observations and caveats: Reportedly, fewer N-insertions than the roughly 690-donor mean appeared in an Asian-associated ancestry cluster in a later analysis. Using a false discovery rate of 0.05, a later analysis showed that approximately 17,000 TCR beta sequences were associated with HLA alleles. Researchers catalogued approximately 160 TCR beta chains as cytomegalovirus-associated.

A multiplex PCR was run with 60 Vbeta primers and 13 Jbeta primers. Profiled with immunoSEQ multiplex PCR; TCRdb holds only in-frame clones, not every one. The profile shows 95,000 to 150,000 clones, roughly 77% of them singletons. Note on this clone: Antigen: not known.

With 0 bases removed from V and 4 bases from J, the gap between germline ends came to 7 bases. Germline V CDR1 and CDR2: SGHDT, YYEEEE. The CDR3 length is 13 residues. The sequenced material came from PBMCs. The genes are TRBV5-6 and TRBJ1-2, with no clear D. This clonotype was sampled from a man younger than 35 in good health and CMV-seronegative. Here the CDR3 DNA reads TGTGCCAGCAGCTTGGGGCAGTCCTATGGCTACACCTTC. This gives the protein CASSLGQSYGYTF.